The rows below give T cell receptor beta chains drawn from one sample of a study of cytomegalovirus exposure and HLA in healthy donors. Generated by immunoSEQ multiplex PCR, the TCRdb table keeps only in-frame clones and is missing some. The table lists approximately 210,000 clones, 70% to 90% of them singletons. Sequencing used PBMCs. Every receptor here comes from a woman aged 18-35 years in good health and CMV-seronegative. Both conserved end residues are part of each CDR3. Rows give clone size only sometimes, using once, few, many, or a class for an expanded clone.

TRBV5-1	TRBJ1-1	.	CASSTGQGVAMNTEAFF
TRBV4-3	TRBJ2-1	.	CASRAGTRLNSEQFF
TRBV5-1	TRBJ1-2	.	CASSLAAGANHGYTF
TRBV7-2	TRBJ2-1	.	CASSSGAGGQEDEQFF
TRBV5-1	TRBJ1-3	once	CASSPQTGNSGNTIYF
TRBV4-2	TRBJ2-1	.	CASKGVGQENTYNEQFF
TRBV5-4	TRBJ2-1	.	CASTLLGGTGIHNEQFF
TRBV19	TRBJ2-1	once	CASSTGYSYNEQFF
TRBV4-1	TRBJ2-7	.	CASSLDHASGEQYF
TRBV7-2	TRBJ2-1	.	CASSQLAGIYNEQFF
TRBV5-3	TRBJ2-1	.	CARSLVVLLLYNEQFF
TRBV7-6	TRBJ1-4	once	CASSTSATNEKLFF
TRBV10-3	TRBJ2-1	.	CAISEADSPHEQFF
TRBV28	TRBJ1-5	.	CASSFLDREHWPQHF
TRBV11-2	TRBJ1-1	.	CASSLERRPYGEAFF
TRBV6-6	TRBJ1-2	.	CASSYSAGGAFYGYTF